The next 31 T cell receptor beta chains were all read from a single sample in a study of vaccination and CD4 T cells after COVID-19 (dated by TCRdb to between 2021 and 2023). No antigen is known for these receptors. This specimen's treatment or condition label, per the study, means: roughly 10-day PBMC culture with coronavirus spike peptide pools or control peptides (ViraFEST assay). The library came from PCR. TCRdb names Illumina iSeq 100 as the instrument used. TCR sequencing of DNA from cultured CD4+ T cells used the Oncomine TCR Beta short-read assay at the Johns Hopkins FTIC core. TCRdb reprocessed the public reads (quality trimming at Q25 with fastp, clone calling with MiXCR) and kept in-frame beta chains. Entries are consolidated by CDR3 protein sequence, retaining the most common genes and DNA. The table for this sample lists 7,500 to 10,000 distinct CDR3 sequences; roughly 61% of them were counted only once. Roughly 12% of the sample is in the top ten clones.

The material sequenced was cultured CD4+ T cells from blood, taken after SARS-CoV-2 vaccination. These receptors originate from a human donor with COVID-19.

V is TRBV20-1 and J is TRBJ2-1, with 13 nucleotides matching TRBD2. V trimming: 1 base; J trimming: 7 bases; junction bases outside the gene matches: 7. Germline V lookup: CDR1 DFQATT, CDR2 SNEGSKA (reference sequence). This CDR3 has 16 amino acids. CDR3 sequence (DNA): TGCAGTGCTAGAGGGGTACTAGCGGGGGGGAAGAATGAGCAGTTCTTC. Its protein product is CSARGVLAGGKNEQFF.

This clonotype was counted between two and nine times. The chain has TRBV6-1 and TRBJ1-6; D may be TRBD1 (5 bases). Trimming removed 4 bases at V and 9 bases at J, with 16 bases between. The CDR3 is made up of 15 amino acids. Per the germline V gene, CDR1 is MNHNS and CDR2 is SASEGT. CDR3 in DNA: TGTGCCAGCAGTGGAGCGGGGTGGGGGGTTTCACCCCTCCACTTT. The encoded protein is CASSGAGWGVSPLHF.

The rearrangement links TRBV10-3 to TRBJ2-5; 7 positions match TRBD2. CDR1 is ENHRY and CDR2 is SYGVKD in the germline V gene. V lost 11 bases to trimming and J lost 2 bases; unmatched junction nucleotides: 14. This CDR3 contains 15 residues. DNA for the CDR3: TGTGCCGGTGGTGCCGGACTAGACGATCAAGAGACCCAGTACTTC. Amino acid sequence: CAGGAGLDDQETQYF.

The chain uses TRBV4-2 and TRBJ1-5; D call uncertain. Trimming pared 0 bases from V and 0 bases from J, leaving 6 bases between. CDR1 and CDR2 (germline): LGHNA, YNFKEQ. The CDR3 is made up of 15 amino acids. The CDR3 DNA reads TGTGCCAGCAGCCAAGATGCGGATAGCAATCAGCCCCAGCATTTT. Protein: CASSQDADSNQPQHF.

V is TRBV6-5 and J is TRBJ2-7; D is unclear. Trimming stripped 0 bases from V and 4 bases from J, with 13 bases between. The germline CDR1 and CDR2 sequences are MNHEY and SVGAGI. The CDR3 has 15 residues. CDR3 nucleotides: TGTGCCAGCAGTTACTCGACCCTCCGCTCTTACGAGCAGTACTTC. It translates to CASSYSTLRSYEQYF.

A note on this clonotype: One end of the junction varies from germline; a read error may be responsible. The rearrangement links TRBV5-1 to TRBJ2-7; perhaps TRBD1 as D (5 bases). Germline CDR1 is SGHRS and CDR2 is YFSETQ. The CDR3 loop spans 16 amino acids. CDR3 region: CASSLGLRQLPYEQYF. Here the CDR3 DNA reads TGCGCCAGCAGTTTGGGGCTGCGGCAGCTACCCTACGAGCAGTACTTC.

The sample holds a few counts of this clonotype. The genes are TRBV19 and TRBJ1-5; TRBD1 agrees at 8 bases. CDR1 is LNHDA and CDR2 is SQIVND in the germline V gene (reference sequence). This CDR3 is built from 14 residues. V lost 5 bases to trimming and J lost 5 bases; unmatched junction nucleotides: 5. The CDR3, as DNA: TGTGCCAGTAGTCTACAGGGGGGCTATCAGCCCCAGCATTTT. It encodes CASSLQGGYQPQHF. Based on the CDR3 plus reference TRBV19 and TRBJ1-5, the full variable domain is DGGITQSPKYLFRKEGQNVTLSCEQNLNHDAMYWYRQDPGQGLRLIYYSQIVNDFQKGDIAEGYSVSREKKESFPLTVTSAQKNPTAFYLCASSLQGGYQPQHFGDGTRLSIL.

J is TRBJ1-1 and V is TRBV20-1, with 8 bases aligning to TRBD1. Germline CDR1 reads DFQATT; CDR2 reads SNEGSKA (reference sequence). The CDR3 sequence is 13 residues long. With V trimmed by 5 bases and J by 1 base, 3 bases remained unmatched. The CDR3 region has the DNA TGCAGTGCTCATGGGACAGGGAACACTGAAGCTTTCTTT. Amino acid sequence: CSAHGTGNTEAFF.

The chain couples TRBV25-1 to TRBJ2-2, with 9 nucleotides matching TRBD1. Germline CDR1 and CDR2: MGHDK and SYGVNS. This CDR3 has 18 residues. With 5 bases clipped from V and 3 bases from J, the junction kept 13 bases outside the gene matches. This chain's CDR3 is CASSYPFRDRVDTGELFF. In DNA form, the CDR3 reads TGTGCCAGCAGTTACCCATTCCGGGACAGGGTCGACACCGGGGAGCTGTTTTTT.

V is TRBV7-9 and J is TRBJ1-3; D is unresolved. Germline CDR1 and CDR2: SEHNR and FQNEAQ (reference sequence). The CDR3 sequence is 12 residues long. The germline V and J ends were trimmed by 0 bases and 4 bases, with 1 base remaining between them. The CDR3 nucleotides are TGTGCCAGCAGCTTAGCCGGAAACACCATATATTTT. As protein: CASSLAGNTIYF.

By sample fraction, this clonotype is medium-sized (0.01 to 0.1%). The V call is TRBV19, the J call TRBJ2-7; maybe TRBD2 (5 bases). Germline V CDR1 and CDR2: LNHDA, SQIVND (reference sequence). V was trimmed by 5 bases and J by 6 bases, leaving 11 bases between them. This CDR3 comprises 12 residues. The CDR3 DNA reads TGTGCCAGTAGTCCCCGGGGTGGCGAGCAGTACTTC. It encodes CASSPRGGEQYF. Supplemented by reference TRBV19 and TRBJ2-7, the full variable domain reads DGGITQSPKYLFRKEGQNVTLSCEQNLNHDAMYWYRQDPGQGLRLIYYSQIVNDFQKGDIAEGYSVSREKKESFPLTVTSAQKNPTAFYLCASSPRGGEQYFGPGTRLTVT.

The chain combines TRBV7-9 with TRBJ2-5; no clear D. This CDR3 contains 16 residues. Germline V lookup: CDR1 SEHNR, CDR2 FQNEAQ (reference sequence). V was trimmed by 5 bases and J by 0 bases, leaving 16 bases between them. CDR3 nucleotide sequence: TGTGCCAGCAGCGCTCATGCCTTAGAATACCAAGAGACCCAGTACTTC. Its protein is CASSAHALEYQETQYF.

The rearrangement uses TRBV5-4 and TRBJ2-7; D gene uncertain. Trimming removed 2 bases from V and 5 bases from J, with 11 bases in between. Germline CDR1 reads SGHNT; CDR2 reads YYREEE (reference sequence). CDR3 length: 13 amino acids. The CDR3 bases are TGTGCCAGCAGCTTCCCGGGCGGCAACGAGCAGTACTTC. Translating it yields CASSFPGGNEQYF.

This chain connects TRBV6-2 or TRBV6-3 to TRBJ2-5; TRBD1 agrees at 10 bases. The junction had 5 bases not matched to a gene; V was cut back by 5 bases and J by 5 bases. This CDR3 has 14 residues. CDR1 and CDR2 (germline): MNHEY, SVGEGT. In nucleotides, the CDR3 is TGTGCCAGCAGTGGGGACAGGGGCGGGGAGACCCAGTACTTC. Encoded protein: CASSGDRGGETQYF.

This rearrangement joins TRBV27 to TRBJ1-2, with D possibly matching TRBD1 (6 bases). The CDR3 consists of 16 residues. V was pared by 4 bases and J by 6 bases, with 21 bases between. Germline values: CDR1 MNHEY, CDR2 SMNVEV (reference sequence). The CDR3 sequence is CASSSYRVPKSDGYTF. CDR3 DNA: TGTGCCAGCAGTTCATACAGGGTCCCTAAGTCGGATGGCTACACCTTC.

In this sample, this clonotype turned up a few times. This sequence joins TRBV24-1 and TRBJ2-5, with 8 bases identical to TRBD1. The junction had 7 bases not matched to a gene; V was cut back by 1 base and J by 4 bases. The CDR3 totals 16 residues. Germline V gene data show CDR1 as KGHDR and CDR2 as SFDVKD. The DNA for the CDR3 is TGTGCCACCAGTGATTTCGGGACAGGCTCCCGAGAGACCCAGTACTTC. Its protein product is CATSDFGTGSRETQYF.

The chain is built from TRBV9 and TRBJ1-2; 7 bases map to TRBD1. Germline V lookup: CDR1 SGDLS, CDR2 YYNGEE. CDR3 size: 14 residues. The ends lost 0 bases at V and 8 bases at J; junction bases unmatched: 7. CDR3 in DNA: TGTGCCAGCAGCGTAGCCCAGGGGGGAAACGGCTACACCTTC. The encoded protein is CASSVAQGGNGYTF.

In its sample, this clonotype was seen a few times. The V gene is TRBV7-9, the J gene TRBJ2-4; D possibly corresponds to TRBD2 (6 bases). V lost 4 bases and J lost 8, with 15 bases in between. Germline V gene data show CDR1 as SEHNR and CDR2 as FQNEAQ (reference sequence). The CDR3 totals 14 residues. The CDR3 DNA sequence: TGTGCCAGCAGCTCGTGGGCAGGCGGGGACATTCAGTACTTC. This sequence encodes CASSSWAGGDIQYF.

This sequence joins TRBV11-2 and TRBJ2-7; no reliable D call. Trimming shortened V by 0 bases and J by 5 bases, and 14 bases separated the two germline ends. Germline lookup yields CDR1 SGHAT and CDR2 FQNNGV. The CDR3 contains 15 residues. For the CDR3, the DNA is TGTGCCAGCAGCTTAGATCCCTCCCCCCGCAACGAGCAGTACTTC. Translating it yields CASSLDPSPRNEQYF.

The rearrangement uses TRBV20-1 and TRBJ2-5, with a tentative D call TRBD2 (7 bases). Germline values: CDR1 DFQATT, CDR2 SNEGSKA (reference sequence). Trimming took off 6 bases at V and 5 bases at J, with 19 bases between the two ends. CDR3 length: 14 amino acids. CDR3 DNA sequence: TGCAGTGCCCAAGAGAGTAGGGGGGGGGAGACCCAGTACTTC. Protein sequence: CSAQESRGGETQYF.

The V call is TRBV19, the J call TRBJ2-5; D may match TRBD1 or TRBD2 (6 bases each). Germline V lookup: CDR1 LNHDA, CDR2 SQIVND (reference sequence). The CDR3 covers 15 residues. Trimming left V 4 bases short and J 2 bases short, with 14 bases between. The CDR3 DNA is TGTGCCAGTAGTAGTAGGAGAGGGGGGCAAGAGACCCAGTACTTC. Encoded protein: CASSSRRGGQETQYF.

This clonotype was observed a few times. This chain joins TRBV7-8 and TRBJ1-2; no clear D. V was cut by 5 bases and J by 8 bases, with 12 bases left in between. Germline lookup yields CDR1 SGHVS and CDR2 FQNEAQ. This CDR3 comprises 12 residues. CDR3 sequence reads: CASSPSVGGYTF. For the CDR3, the DNA is TGTGCCAGCAGCCCCAGCGTGGGAGGCTACACCTTC.

In its sample, this clonotype was seen once. The rearrangement links TRBV5-1 to TRBJ1-6; D possibly corresponds to TRBD1 (5 bases). With 9 bases removed from V and 6 bases from J, the gap between germline ends came to 16 bases. Germline V gives CDR1 SGHRS, CDR2 YFSETQ. This CDR3 is 14 amino acids long. The CDR3 bases are TGCGCCATCTTGGCCGGGACTTTTAATTCACCCCTCCACTTT. Its translation is CAILAGTFNSPLHF.

J is TRBJ1-1 and V is TRBV7-2; the D is unclear. V was clipped by 2 bases and J by 4 bases, with 8 bases between them. The CDR3 sequence is 13 residues long. Germline V gene data show CDR1 as SGHTA and CDR2 as FQGNSA. The CDR3 loop is CASSLTTLTEAFF. The CDR3 DNA reads as TGTGCCAGCAGCTTAACCACTCTCACTGAAGCTTTCTTT.

The rearrangement joins TRBV9 to TRBJ2-7; weak D call: TRBD2 (6 bases). The V and J ends lost 4 bases and 7 bases respectively, with 12 bases between them. The CDR3 sequence is 12 residues long. Per the germline V gene, CDR1 is SGDLS and CDR2 is YYNGEE. The CDR3 sequence: CASSRSRGEQYF. Here the CDR3 DNA reads TGTGCCAGCAGCCGCTCCCGGGGGGAGCAGTACTTC.

The J gene is TRBJ2-7, the V gene TRBV7-9; TRBD1 aligns across 9 bases. The V gene end was trimmed by 5 bases and the J gene end by 3 bases; junction bases not matched to a gene: 8. There are 15 residues in the CDR3. The germline CDR1 and CDR2 sequences are SEHNR and FQNEAQ (reference sequence). The CDR3 DNA reads as TGTGCCAGCAGCAATACCGGGACAGGGATCTACGAGCAGTACTTC. Translated: CASSNTGTGIYEQYF.

This chain joins TRBV20-1 and TRBJ2-3, with TRBD1 matching over 8 bases. Germline values: CDR1 DFQATT, CDR2 SNEGSKA (reference sequence). The CDR3 covers 15 residues. V shed 4 bases and J 4 bases; nucleotides not matched to a gene: 10. DNA of the CDR3: TGCAGTGCTACTCCGATTCAGGGGGCTTCAGATACGCAGTATTTT. Its translation: CSATPIQGASDTQYF.

In this sample, this clonotype turned up a few times. The chain couples TRBV10-3 to TRBJ2-7; 7 bases are shared with TRBD2. V was pared by 0 bases and J by 6 bases, with 5 bases of the junction left unmatched. Germline assignment: CDR1 ENHRY and CDR2 SYGVKD. There are 14 residues in the CDR3. The CDR3 DNA sequence: TGTGCCATCAGTGAGTCTAGGGGAGGGGTCGAGCAGTACTTC. Protein: CAISESRGGVEQYF.

The chain couples TRBV20-1 to TRBJ1-5; D perhaps matches TRBD1 (6 bases). CDR3 length equals 14 residues. V gave up 5 bases and J gave up 7 bases, with 18 bases separating them. Germline loops: CDR1 DFQATT, CDR2 SNEGSKA (reference sequence). The CDR3 DNA sequence: TGCAGTGCTTCCCCGGGGGCGATCCCGCAGCCCCAGCATTTT. This codes for CSASPGAIPQPQHF.

There are a few counts of this clonotype. The rearrangement joins TRBV28 to TRBJ2-5; D gene uncertain. The CDR3 length is 13 residues. Germline V gene sequence: CDR1 MDHEN, CDR2 SYDVKM. Deletions cut 5 bases from V and 3 bases from J, with 10 bases between. The CDR3 DNA follows: TGTGCCAGCAGTCCCCGTCCCGAAGAGACCCAGTACTTC. Its protein is CASSPRPEETQYF.

V gene TRBV15 combines with J gene TRBJ1-2; no clear D gene. Trimming cost V 5 bases and J 8 bases, with 15 bases left between them. CDR1 and CDR2 (germline): LNHNV, YYDKDF (reference sequence). The CDR3 is 13 amino acids. The CDR3 sequence is CATSLDIGLGYTF. The CDR3 DNA is TGTGCCACCAGCTTAGATATCGGCCTCGGCTACACCTTC.